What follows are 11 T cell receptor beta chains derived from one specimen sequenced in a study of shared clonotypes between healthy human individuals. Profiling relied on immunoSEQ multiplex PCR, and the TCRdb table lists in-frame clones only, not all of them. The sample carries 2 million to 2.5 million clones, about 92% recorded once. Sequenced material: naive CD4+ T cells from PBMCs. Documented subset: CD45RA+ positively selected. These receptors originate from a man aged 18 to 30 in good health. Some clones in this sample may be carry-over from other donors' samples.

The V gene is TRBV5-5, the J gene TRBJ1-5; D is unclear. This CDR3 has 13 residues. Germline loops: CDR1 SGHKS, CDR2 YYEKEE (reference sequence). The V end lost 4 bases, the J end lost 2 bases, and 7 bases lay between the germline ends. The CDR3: CASSPWGNQPQHF. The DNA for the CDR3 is TGTGCCAGCAGCCCGTGGGGCAATCAGCCCCAGCATTTT.

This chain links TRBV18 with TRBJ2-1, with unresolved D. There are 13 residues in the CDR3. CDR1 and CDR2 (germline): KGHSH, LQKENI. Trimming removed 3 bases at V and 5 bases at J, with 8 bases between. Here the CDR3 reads CASSPSADNEQFF. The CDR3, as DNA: TGTGCCAGCTCACCGTCGGCCGACAATGAGCAGTTCTTC.

CDR3 bases: TGTGCCAGCAGCTTTTTGGGACAGGGGTATGAGCAGTTCTTC. Its translation: CASSFLGQGYEQFF. The J gene is TRBJ2-1, the V gene TRBV5-4; TRBD1 matches 10 bases. The length of the CDR3 is 14 residues. Trimming at V came to 2 bases and at J to 8 bases, leaving 4 bases not matched to a gene. CDR1 and CDR2 from the germline V gene are SGHNT and YYREEE (reference sequence).

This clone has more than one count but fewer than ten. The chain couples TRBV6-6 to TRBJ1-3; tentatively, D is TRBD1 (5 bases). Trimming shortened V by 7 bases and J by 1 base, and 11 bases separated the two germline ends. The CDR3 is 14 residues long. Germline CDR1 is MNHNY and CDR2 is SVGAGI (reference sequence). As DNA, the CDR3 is TGTGCCAGCAACCTCGACAGTTCTGGAAACACCATATATTTT. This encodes CASNLDSSGNTIYF.

CDR3 region: CASSSRFPNTEAFF. In DNA form, the CDR3 reads TGTGCCAGCAGTTCCCGATTTCCGAACACTGAAGCTTTCTTT. The V and J genes are TRBV6-5 and TRBJ1-1, with D unclear. Germline loops: CDR1 MNHEY, CDR2 SVGAGI. The CDR3 is 14 residues long. V was shortened by 4 bases and J by 1 base, with 10 bases between the two germline ends.

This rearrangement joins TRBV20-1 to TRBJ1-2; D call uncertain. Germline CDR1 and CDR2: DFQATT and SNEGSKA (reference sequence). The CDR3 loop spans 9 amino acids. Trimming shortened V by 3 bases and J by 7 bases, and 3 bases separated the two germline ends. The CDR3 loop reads CSASVGYTF. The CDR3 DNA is TGCAGTGCTAGTGTTGGCTACACCTTC.

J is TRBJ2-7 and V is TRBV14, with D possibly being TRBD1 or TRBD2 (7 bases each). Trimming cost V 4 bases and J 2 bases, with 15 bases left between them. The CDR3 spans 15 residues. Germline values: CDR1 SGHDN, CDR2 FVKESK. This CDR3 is CASSRATGRAYEQYF. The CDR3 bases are TGTGCCAGCAGCCGCGCGACAGGGAGGGCCTACGAGCAGTACTTC.

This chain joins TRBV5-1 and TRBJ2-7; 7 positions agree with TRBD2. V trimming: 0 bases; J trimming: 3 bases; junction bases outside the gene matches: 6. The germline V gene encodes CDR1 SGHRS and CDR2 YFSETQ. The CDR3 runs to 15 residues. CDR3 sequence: CASSLGTSNGYEQYF. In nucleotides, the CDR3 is TGCGCCAGCAGCTTGGGGACTAGTAACGGCTACGAGCAGTACTTC. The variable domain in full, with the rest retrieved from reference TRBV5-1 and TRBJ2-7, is KAGVTQTPRYLIKTRGQQVTLSCSPISGHRSVSWYQQTPGQGLQFLFEYFSETQRNKGNFPGRFSGRQFSNSRSEMNVSTLELGDSALYLCASSLGTSNGYEQYFGPGTRLTVT.

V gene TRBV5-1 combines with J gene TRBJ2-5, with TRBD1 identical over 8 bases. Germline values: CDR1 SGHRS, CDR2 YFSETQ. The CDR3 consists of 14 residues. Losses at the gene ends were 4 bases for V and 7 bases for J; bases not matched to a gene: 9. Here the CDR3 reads CASSTTGAPLTQYF. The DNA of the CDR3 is TGCGCCAGCAGCACGACAGGGGCCCCCCTGACCCAGTACTTC.

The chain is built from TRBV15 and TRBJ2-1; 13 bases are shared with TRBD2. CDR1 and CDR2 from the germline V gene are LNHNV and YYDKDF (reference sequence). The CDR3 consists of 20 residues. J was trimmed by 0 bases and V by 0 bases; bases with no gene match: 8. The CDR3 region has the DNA TGTGCCACCAGCAGAGACCCCGGGACTAGCGGGACTAGCTCCTACAATGAGCAGTTCTTC. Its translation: CATSRDPGTSGTSSYNEQFF.

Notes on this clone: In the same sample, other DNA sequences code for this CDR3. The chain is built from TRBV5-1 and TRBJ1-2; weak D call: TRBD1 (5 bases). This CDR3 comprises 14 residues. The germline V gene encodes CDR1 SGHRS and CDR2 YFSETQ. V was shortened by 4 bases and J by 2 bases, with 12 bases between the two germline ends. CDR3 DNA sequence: TGCGCCAGCAGCCCCCGGGCAGGGAACTATGGCTACACCTTC. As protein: CASSPRAGNYGYTF.